What follows are 11 T cell receptor beta chains derived from one specimen sequenced in a study of T cell responses to AZD1222 COVID-19 vaccine. Libraries were prepared by immunoSEQ multiplex PCR; TCRdb keeps only in-frame clonotypes and omits some of them. Of 140,000 to 150,000 clones detected, roughly nine tenths appear once; the ten largest clones hold about 4.7%. The specimen comprised peripheral blood, sampled on day 0 of AZD1222 vaccination. These receptors originate from an adult in good health.

The sample holds one count of this clone. The chain carries TRBV7-8 and TRBJ1-2; D is possibly TRBD1 (6 bases). Trimming left V 5 bases short and J 5 bases short, with 18 bases between. Germline CDR1 is SGHVS and CDR2 is FQNEAQ. CDR3 length equals 15 residues. CDR3 sequence reads: CASSPEHREGYGYTF. CDR3 DNA: TGTGCCAGCAGCCCCGAACACAGGGAAGGGTATGGCTACACCTTC.

V is TRBV2 and J is TRBJ1-5, with 9 bases fitting TRBD1. The germline V gene encodes CDR1 SNHLY and CDR2 FYNNEI. There are 17 residues in the CDR3. The V and J ends lost 4 bases and 0 bases, in that order; junction bases with no gene match: 7. The CDR3 is CASSVDRGGFSNQPQHF. The CDR3, as DNA: TGTGCCAGCAGTGTCGACAGGGGGGGCTTTAGCAATCAGCCCCAGCATTTT.

The chain couples TRBV29-1 to TRBJ1-1, with D maybe TRBD1 (5 bases). The CDR3 length is 15 residues. The V end lost 6 bases, the J end lost 0 bases, and 17 bases lay between the germline ends. The germline V gene has CDR1 SQVTM and CDR2 ANQGSEA. The DNA of the CDR3 is TGCAGCGTCGGTCAGGGCTGGGGAATGAACACTGAAGCTTTCTTT. Its translation is CSVGQGWGMNTEAFF.

This sequence joins TRBV21-1 and TRBJ1-6; the DNA was not compared with TRBD1, the D call given in the table. TRBV21-1 is flagged as a pseudogene. The CDR3 has 14 residues. The CDR3: CASSTYDSLSPLHF. The DNA of the CDR3 is TGTGCCAGCAGCACTTACGACAGTCTATCACCCCTCCACTTT.

The chain employs TRBV6-5 and TRBJ2-7; TRBD2 matches 9 bases. Germline CDR1 reads MNHEY; CDR2 reads SVGAGI. V was pared by 6 bases and J by 2 bases, with 8 bases of the junction left unmatched. The CDR3 consists of 15 residues. CDR3 coding DNA: TGTGCCAGCAGCGTCACAGCGGGAGGCCCCTACGAGCAGTACTTC. The encoded protein is CASSVTAGGPYEQYF.

This clone was recorded once. The J gene is TRBJ2-7, the V gene TRBV7-2, with D perhaps matching TRBD1 (5 bases). The V and J ends lost 2 bases and 4 bases respectively, with 18 bases between them. This CDR3 comprises 16 residues. CDR1 is SGHTA and CDR2 is FQGNSA in the germline V gene. Written as DNA, the CDR3 is TGTGCCAGCAGCTTATCGCTACAACCAGGGTTTTACGAGCAGTACTTC. This encodes CASSLSLQPGFYEQYF.

V gene TRBV18 combines with J gene TRBJ1-2; 9 nucleotides line up with TRBD1. V was clipped by 8 bases and J by 9 bases; unmatched bases: 10. In germline, CDR1 is KGHSH, CDR2 LQKENI. CDR3 length equals 13 residues. CDR3 bases: TGTGCCAGCGCAGACAGGGGGGTTCGACGCTACACCTTC. Translation gives CASADRGVRRYTF.

This clone has only a few counts. This chain uses TRBV28 with TRBJ1-3; D gene unclear. CDR1 is MDHEN and CDR2 is SYDVKM in the germline V gene. The CDR3 consists of 16 residues. V was clipped by 1 base and J by 0 bases, with 10 bases between them. Here the CDR3 DNA reads TGTGCCAGCAGTTTATTAAGTCGCAGCTCTGGAAACACCATATATTTT. The encoded protein is CASSLLSRSSGNTIYF.

This chain joins TRBV14 and TRBJ1-3, with D possibly being TRBD1 (5 bases). Germline-derived CDR1 and CDR2 are SGHDN and FVKESK. V was clipped by 4 bases and J by 0 bases, with 7 bases between them. This CDR3 is built from 14 residues. The CDR3 region has the DNA TGTGCCAGCAGCCCGGACATCTCTGGAAACACCATATATTTT. Its translation is CASSPDISGNTIYF.

The chain couples TRBV28 to TRBJ1-6; possible D gene TRBD1, 6 bases. Germline CDR1 is MDHEN and CDR2 is SYDVKM. Trimming took off 2 bases at V and 5 bases at J, with 10 bases between the two ends. The CDR3 sequence is 15 residues long. CDR3 region: CASSLGDKHNSPLHF. The CDR3 DNA reads TGTGCCAGCAGTTTAGGGGACAAGCATAATTCACCCCTCCACTTT. The full variable domain, with the rest looked up from reference TRBV28 and TRBJ1-6, is DVKVTQSSRYLVKRTGEKVFLECVQDMDHENMFWYRQDPGLGLRLIYFSYDVKMKEKGDIPEGYSVSREKKERFSLILESASTNQTSMYLCASSLGDKHNSPLHFGNGTRLTVT.

The J gene is TRBJ2-1, the V gene TRBV7-3; no reliable D call. CDR3 length equals 13 residues. Germline V gene sequence: CDR1 SGHTA, CDR2 FQGTGA. V was clipped by 0 bases and J by 5 bases, with 5 bases between them. For the CDR3, the DNA is TGTGCCAGCAGCTTAACCCCTAACAATGAGCAGTTCTTC. Its protein product is CASSLTPNNEQFF.